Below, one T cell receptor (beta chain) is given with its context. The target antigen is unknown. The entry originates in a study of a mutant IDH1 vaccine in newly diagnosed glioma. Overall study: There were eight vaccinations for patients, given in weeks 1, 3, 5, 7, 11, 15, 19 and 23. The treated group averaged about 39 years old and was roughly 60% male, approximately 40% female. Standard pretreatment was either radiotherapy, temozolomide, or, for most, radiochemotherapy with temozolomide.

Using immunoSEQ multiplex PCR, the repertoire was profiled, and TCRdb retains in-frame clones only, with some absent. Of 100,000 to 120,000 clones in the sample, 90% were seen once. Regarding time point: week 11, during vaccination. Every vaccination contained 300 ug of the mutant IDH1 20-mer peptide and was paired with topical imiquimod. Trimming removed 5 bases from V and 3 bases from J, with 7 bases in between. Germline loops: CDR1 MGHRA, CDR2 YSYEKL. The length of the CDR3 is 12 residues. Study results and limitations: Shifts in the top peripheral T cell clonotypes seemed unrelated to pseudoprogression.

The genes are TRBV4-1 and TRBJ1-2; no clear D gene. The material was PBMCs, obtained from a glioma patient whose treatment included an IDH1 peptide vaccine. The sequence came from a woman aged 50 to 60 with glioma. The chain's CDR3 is CASSGRDYGYTF. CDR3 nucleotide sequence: TGCGCCAGCAGCGGGCGAGACTATGGCTACACCTTC.